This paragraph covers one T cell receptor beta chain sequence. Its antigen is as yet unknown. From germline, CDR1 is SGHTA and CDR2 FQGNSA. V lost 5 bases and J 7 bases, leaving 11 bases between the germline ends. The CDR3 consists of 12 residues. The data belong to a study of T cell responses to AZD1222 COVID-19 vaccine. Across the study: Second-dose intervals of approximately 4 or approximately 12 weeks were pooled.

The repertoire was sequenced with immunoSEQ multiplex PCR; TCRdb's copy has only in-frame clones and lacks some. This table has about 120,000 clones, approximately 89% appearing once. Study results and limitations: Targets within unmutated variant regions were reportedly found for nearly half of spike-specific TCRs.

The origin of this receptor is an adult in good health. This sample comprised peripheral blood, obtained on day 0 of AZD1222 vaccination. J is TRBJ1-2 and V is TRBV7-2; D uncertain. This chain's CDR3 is CASSRPPSGYTF. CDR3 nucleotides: TGTGCCAGCAGCCGGCCCCCAAGTGGCTACACCTTC.